The 15 T cell receptor beta chains below were found in one sample sequenced in a study of CXCR3-negative and CXCR3-positive naive CD8 T cells. 5' RACE that incorporated UMI labels was used to prepare the TRB cDNA libraries. Following a re-call of the 5' RACE reads, TCRdb has one entry per CDR3 protein and lacks DNA. Recorded for this sample: over 40,000 distinct CDR3 sequences. The material sequenced was naive CXCR3- CD8+ T cells from blood. The subset here: CD45RO-CCR7+CD27+CD95- naive CD8+ T cells lacking CXCR3 (TNR3-). These receptors were obtained from a human donor in good health. Some clones in this sample may be carry-over from other donors' samples.

The chain recombines TRBV28 with TRBJ2-1; TCRdb names TRBD2, which stays unverified in the absence of DNA. In germline, CDR1 is MDHEN, CDR2 SYDVKM. This CDR3 is built from 15 residues. This CDR3 reads CASSPGLAEYNEQFF.

The chain is built from TRBV29-1 and TRBJ2-7; TCRdb's D call of TRBD2 is untestable without DNA. Per the germline V gene, CDR1 is SQVTM and CDR2 is ANQGSEA. This CDR3 region has 15 residues. This CDR3 reads CSVEVFGTSGYEQYF.

The CDR3 here is CASSGEGLETQYF. This chain connects TRBV25-1 to TRBJ2-5; the D call of TRBD2 rests on TCRdb alone, since no DNA is present to check it. Germline V gene lookup returns CDR1 MGHDK and CDR2 SYGVNS. The CDR3 covers 13 residues.

CDR3 amino acids: CASSQGVRGGEKLFF. V and J are TRBV14 and TRBJ1-4; the D call from TCRdb, TRBD1, cannot be confirmed without DNA. Germline V gene data show CDR1 as SGHDN and CDR2 as FVKESK. This CDR3 comprises 15 residues.

The chain couples TRBV2 to TRBJ1-1; lacking DNA, the TRBD1 call made by TCRdb goes unchecked. The length of the CDR3 is 16 residues. Germline V gives CDR1 SNHLY, CDR2 FYNNEI. CDR3 residues: CASSEGGVSVNTEAFF.

The gene calls are TRBV19 and TRBJ2-5. The CDR3 totals 14 residues. Per the germline V gene, CDR1 is LNHDA and CDR2 is SQIVND (reference sequence). CDR3 in amino acids: CASSASPYQETQYF.

The rearrangement uses TRBV29-1 and TRBJ2-2; TCRdb calls TRBD1, which cannot be checked without DNA. This CDR3 spans 13 amino acids. Germline loops: CDR1 SQVTM, CDR2 ANQGSEA. CDR3 sequence reads: CSVEDKGPGELFF.

The V and J genes are TRBV5-6 and TRBJ2-7; the TRBD1 assignment by TCRdb is unverifiable without DNA. CDR1 is SGHDT, CDR2 YYEEEE, per germline. This CDR3 is built from 14 residues. Here the CDR3 reads CASSLGQSTYEQYF.

V gene TRBV10-3 combines with J gene TRBJ2-1; TCRdb names TRBD2, which stays unverified in the absence of DNA. Germline-derived CDR1 and CDR2 are ENHRY and SYGVKD. This CDR3 spans 20 amino acids. This CDR3 is CAISESSAALAGPNNNEQFF.

The rearrangement links TRBV4-1 to TRBJ2-1; the TCRdb call, TRBD1, lacks DNA for checking. This CDR3 has 13 amino acids. Per the germline V gene, CDR1 is MGHRA and CDR2 is YSYEKL. CDR3 in amino acids: CASSQGNRVEQFF.

The rearrangement links TRBV15 to TRBJ2-1; there is no DNA to check the TCRdb D call of TRBD2. CDR1 LNHNV and CDR2 YYDKDF come from the germline V gene (reference sequence). The CDR3 sequence is 19 residues long. CDR3 sequence reads: CATSRIGPSGASGGNEQFF.

The rearrangement joins TRBV19 to TRBJ2-1. Germline CDR1 reads LNHDA; CDR2 reads SQIVND (reference sequence). This CDR3 is 14 amino acids long. This chain's CDR3 is CASSWGIRDDEQFF.

The genes are TRBV20-1 and TRBJ2-3; the TCRdb D gene call, TRBD2, has no DNA to confirm it. The CDR3 spans 15 residues. Germline V gene data show CDR1 as DFQATT and CDR2 as SNEGSKA (reference sequence). The CDR3: CSAMEPSRGRDTQYF.

The rearrangement links TRBV6-1 to TRBJ1-1; the D gene TCRdb calls, TRBD1, cannot be checked with no DNA. The CDR3 is 13 residues long. Germline loops: CDR1 MNHNS, CDR2 SASEGT. The CDR3 protein is CASRHNRGLEAFF.

This sequence joins TRBV27 and TRBJ1-6; TCRdb names TRBD1, which stays unverified in the absence of DNA. The CDR3 is made up of 14 amino acids. Germline CDR1 is MNHEY and CDR2 is SMNVEV (reference sequence). The CDR3 protein is CASSSETGVSPLHF.